This passage covers 7 T cell receptor beta chains from one sample sequenced in a study of shared clonotypes between healthy human individuals. This table comes from immunoSEQ multiplex PCR, and its TCRdb copy is limited to in-frame clones, with some not included. The data contain about 2.4 million clones, 90% to 95% of them singletons. Sequencing was done on a sample of naive CD4+ T cells sorted from blood. The sample's subset: CD45RA+ positively selected. The receptors were sampled from a young man in good health.

The chain recombines TRBV30 with TRBJ1-6; D is uncertain. This CDR3 region has 17 residues. Germline V gene lookup returns CDR1 GTSNPN and CDR2 SVGIG (reference sequence). Trimming pared 4 bases from V and 0 bases from J, leaving 16 bases between. The CDR3 reads CAWTPSGGSSYNSPLHF. The CDR3 DNA sequence: TGTGCCTGGACCCCAAGCGGCGGAAGCTCCTATAATTCACCCCTCCACTTT.

This rearrangement joins TRBV27 to TRBJ2-3; TRBD1 matches at 7 bases. Losses at the gene ends were 1 base for V and 2 bases for J; bases not matched to a gene: 6. CDR1 is MNHEY and CDR2 is SMNVEV in the germline V gene (reference sequence). The CDR3 totals 16 residues. The CDR3 DNA sequence: TGTGCCAGCAGTTTATGGGGACAGATACCCACAGATACGCAGTATTTT. It translates to CASSLWGQIPTDTQYF.

The chain joins TRBV21-1 to TRBJ1-2; the table calls TRBD1, which could not be checked here. TRBV21-1 has pseudogene status. The CDR3 is 13 amino acids. The CDR3 reads CASGGQANYGYTF. CDR3 bases: TGTGCCAGCGGCGGACAGGCCAACTATGGCTACACCTTC.

Comment on this clone: This same CDR3 is encoded by further DNA sequences in the sample. The chain has TRBV5-1 and TRBJ2-5, with no clear D. Germline assignment: CDR1 SGHRS and CDR2 YFSETQ. Between the trimmed V and J ends, which lost 2 bases and 0 bases, there was a span of 5 bases. The CDR3 covers 13 residues. This chain's CDR3 is CASSLGYQETQYF. Here the CDR3 DNA reads TGCGCCAGCAGCTTAGGGTACCAAGAGACCCAGTACTTC.

The gene calls are TRBV7-6 and TRBJ2-2; D might be TRBD2 (7 bases). Germline values: CDR1 SGHVS, CDR2 FNYEAQ. The ends were cut back, 5 bases at V and 4 bases at J, with 14 bases in the middle. The CDR3 has 15 residues. The CDR3: CASSPGGLGTGELFF. The CDR3 region has the DNA TGTGCCAGCAGCCCCGGGGGGCTTGGCACCGGGGAGCTGTTTTTT.

The chain links TRBV6-5 to TRBJ1-6; maybe TRBD1 (5 bases). The CDR3 has 16 amino acids. Per germline, CDR1 MNHEY and CDR2 SVGAGI. The ends were cut back, 2 bases at V and 0 bases at J, with 8 bases in the middle. As DNA, the CDR3 is TGTGCCAGCAGTTACGAGGGACGCTCCTATAATTCACCCCTCCACTTT. It yields the protein CASSYEGRSYNSPLHF.

This chain links TRBV6-1 with TRBJ2-7; 7 bases match TRBD2. Germline values: CDR1 MNHNS, CDR2 SASEGT. CDR3 length: 14 amino acids. The V gene end was trimmed by 10 bases and the J gene end by 5 bases; junction bases not matched to a gene: 14. CDR3: CAKKGGGGRNEQYF. The CDR3 DNA follows: TGTGCCAAAAAGGGAGGCGGGGGTAGGAACGAGCAGTACTTC.